This T cell receptor (beta chain) emerged from a study of identical twins (dated by TCRdb to 2015 to 2016). Background on the whole study: TCR alpha and beta repertoires from monozygotic twins, unrelated adults of various ages and cord blood were deep-sequenced to test whether fetal clonotypes persist. Replicate twin experiments were performed at different times using different library preparation protocols to rule out contamination.

Overall study results and their limits: A weaker excess of twin sharing was found in beta out-of-frame sequences because the signal-to-noise ratio was lowered by fewer shared sequences. Conclusions relied on cross-sectional statistical analysis, since the same donors could not be followed over many years. Compared with coincidental sharing between unrelated individuals, an excess of low generation-probability sequences was observed among out-of-frame TCR alpha sequences shared between twins. In monozygotic twins, recombination models systematically underestimated out-of-frame TCR alpha sharing, but the models matched the sharing seen between unrelated individuals. Abundant cord blood beta clonotypes had fewer insertions, young adult naive repertoires showed a similar but weaker trend, and memory repertoires showed no such trend. Zero-insertion analyses could be partly confounded by invariant T cells such as MAIT and iNKT, although diverse VJ usage argued against such confounding for most clonotypes.

Library method: 5' RACE. Sequenced on an Illumina HiSeq 2000. A universal primer binding site was introduced by template switching, and a unique molecular identifier was present in the final cDNA, enabling accurate counting of TCR cDNA molecules. Specific primers in the conserved constant-segment region were used to synthesize first-strand cDNA for TCR alpha and beta chains. To control for contamination, every cDNA library was double barcoded, receiving both a SMART-Mk sample barcode and Illumina barcodes. Two successive PCR steps introduced TruSeq adapter sequences along with Illumina sample barcodes. Sequencing of the TCR alpha and beta cDNA libraries was done on the Illumina HiSeq platform using custom primers. The authors' pipeline ran thus. Unique molecular identifiers were extracted from raw reads with MiGEC, and CDR3 positions were determined with MiXCR. Recombination models were inferred per individual with the repgenHMM and IGoR tools using an EM algorithm. The tcR package in R was used for shared clonotype analysis, with sharing normalized by the product of cloneset sizes. Out-of-frame nonproductive sequences were analyzed to study raw recombination free of thymic and clonal selection effects. TCRdb reran the public reads through fastp at Q25 and MiXCR, keeping productive beta chains. Duplicate CDR3 protein sequences are folded into a single record with the most common DNA and genes. TCRdb's processing, not the authors', yielded these V and J calls. A total of fewer than 650,000 distinct CDR3 sequences appear in this sample, 9.6% of them only once. Clones ranked in the top ten supply roughly 3% of the sample.

V gives up 6 bases and J gives up 3 bases, and the segment between their germline ends measures 21 bases. Spanning cysteine to phenylalanine, the CDR3 consists of 15 amino acids. Only the CDR3 part of the read is kept: 45 bases, read in frame from the first base. From the germline V gene, CDR1 is SQVTM and CDR2 is ANQGSEA. Every donor in the study was a healthy Caucasian. Three pairs of female monozygotic twins, all aged about 18 to 29 years, were included in the twin cohort. Peripheral blood mononuclear cells were the source from which RNA for the TCR libraries was isolated. Turning to this clonotype: The antigen it binds to is not known. No much larger clonotype is one base removed from it; base qualities were not supplied.

These data are also associated with another study on yellow fever vaccine responses in identical twins. As described in the second report: The authors reported that the T cell response to vaccination in identical twins appeared partly convergent and partly personalized. In identical twins, the study followed T cell clones that responded to the vaccine with precision.

The sequence joins TRBV29-1 to TRBJ2-7; tentative D gene TRBD1, with 6 bases matching. This clonotype originated in a woman between 18 and 29 years old in good health. The sequenced material came from PBMCs. The CDR3 protein sequence reads: CSVQNPGTPVYEQYF. The base sequence is TGCAGCGTACAGAACCCCGGGACACCTGTCTACGAGCAGTACTTC.